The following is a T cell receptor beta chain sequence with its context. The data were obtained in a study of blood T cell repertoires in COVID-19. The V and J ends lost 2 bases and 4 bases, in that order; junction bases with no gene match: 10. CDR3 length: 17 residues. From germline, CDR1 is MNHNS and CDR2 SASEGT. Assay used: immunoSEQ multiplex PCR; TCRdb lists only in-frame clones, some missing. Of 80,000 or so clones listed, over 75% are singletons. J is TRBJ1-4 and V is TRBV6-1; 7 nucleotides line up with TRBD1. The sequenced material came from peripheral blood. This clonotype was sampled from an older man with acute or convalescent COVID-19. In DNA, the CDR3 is TGTGCCAGCAGTGAAACATTTGGACAGGTCTATAATGAAAAACTGTTTTTT. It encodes CASSETFGQVYNEKLFF.